What follows are 6 T cell receptor beta chains derived from one specimen sequenced in a study of breast tumors, draining lymph nodes, adjacent tissues. Samples came from axillary lymph nodes draining the breast cancer. TCRdb analysed the multiplex PCR reads with MiXCR anew, one entry per CDR3 protein. The sample holds more than 80,000 distinct CDR3 sequences, less than 40% seen once. Sample: axillary lymph node tissue. These receptors were obtained from a female donor with breast cancer. Some clones in this sample may be carry-over from other donors' samples.

The table lists this clonotype with many counts. The chain joins TRBV20-1 to TRBJ1-6; 9 bases align to TRBD1. Trimming at V came to 3 bases and at J to 9 bases, leaving 9 bases not matched to a gene. Germline values: CDR1 DFQATT, CDR2 SNEGSKA (reference sequence). This CDR3 is built from 15 residues. The CDR3 DNA reads TGCAGTGCTAGGGAATCCGGGACAGGGTCTTCACCCCTCCACTTT. This encodes CSARESGTGSSPLHF.

In this sample, this clonotype turned up many times. The V call is TRBV30, the J call TRBJ2-7; a possible D gene is TRBD1 (6 bases). CDR3 size: 15 residues. V was clipped by 0 bases and J by 6 bases, with 18 bases between them. Germline values: CDR1 GTSNPN, CDR2 SVGIG (reference sequence). CDR3 nucleotide sequence: TGTGCCTGGAGTGTAGAACAGGGAGTTTTGCGCGAGCAGTACTTC. Amino acid sequence: CAWSVEQGVLREQYF. Full variable domain (missing parts from reference TRBV30 and TRBJ2-7): SQTIHQWPATLVQPVGSPLSLECTVEGTSNPNLYWYRQAAGRGLQLLFYSVGIGQISSEVPQNLSASRPQDRQFILSSKKLLLSDSGFYLCAWSVEQGVLREQYFGPGTRLTVT.

The chain recombines TRBV5-1 with TRBJ1-1; 10 nucleotides match TRBD1. The germline V gene encodes CDR1 SGHRS and CDR2 YFSETQ. The CDR3 has 14 amino acids. Germline trimming cut 0 bases from V and 7 bases from J; bases unmatched to any gene: 3. This CDR3 reads CASSLERTGGEAFF. The DNA for the CDR3 is TGCGCCAGCAGCTTGGAGAGGACAGGGGGTGAAGCTTTCTTT.

The chain uses TRBV2 and TRBJ1-2, with TRBD1 matching over 7 bases. Trimming at V came to 6 bases and at J to 10 bases, leaving 8 bases not matched to a gene. The germline V gene encodes CDR1 SNHLY and CDR2 FYNNEI. CDR3 length: 12 amino acids. In nucleotides, the CDR3 is TGTGCCAGCAGACAGGGGAACCATGACTACACCTTC. The encoded protein is CASRQGNHDYTF.

The rearrangement links TRBV6-4 to TRBJ2-3; 10 nucleotides agree with TRBD1. The V and J ends lost 3 bases and 11 bases, in that order; junction bases with no gene match: 11. This CDR3 has 15 amino acids. CDR1 is MRHNA and CDR2 is SNTAGT in the germline V gene. The CDR3 DNA reads as TGTGCCAGCAGTGATCCGGGACAGGGGTACAATGAGCAGTATTTT. This translates into CASSDPGQGYNEQYF.

The sample holds many counts of this clonotype. J is TRBJ1-5 and V is TRBV6-1, with D maybe TRBD1 (5 bases). V was clipped by 2 bases and J by 3 bases, with 11 bases between them. CDR1 is MNHNS, CDR2 SASEGT, per germline. The CDR3 extends over 15 amino acids. CDR3 sequence (DNA): TGTGCCAGCAGTGAACTGGACATGACCAATCAGCCCCAGCATTTT. Translated, it gives CASSELDMTNQPQHF.